A selection of T cell receptor beta chains follows, all from one sample in a study of shared clonotypes between healthy human individuals. The method was immunoSEQ multiplex PCR; TCRdb's version includes in-frame clones alone and lacks a portion of them. The sample lists about 2 million clones, roughly 94% seen once, with about 1.1% in the top ten. Sequenced input: naive CD8+ T cells sorted from blood. The receptor source for this set is a man between 18 and 35 years old in good health. CDR3s include the opening cysteine and the closing phenylalanine or tryptophan. Clone size is shown for a subset of rows, as once, few, many or a class of expanded clone.

V,size,CDR3
TRBV11-2,NA,CASSLDRTYEQYF
TRBV5-1,NA,CASSLLAGDYEQYF
TRBV5-4,NA,CASSWGSGDEQYF
TRBV7-9,NA,CASSSGQGSTDTQYF
TRBV13,NA,CASSVDRAEKLFF
TRBV2,NA,CASGSGFGTGELFF
TRBV6-4,NA,CASKPGPGGTEAFF
TRBV12-5,NA,CASGYPFGAASTYNEQFF
TRBV27,NA,CASSLALLGYEQYF
TRBV29-1,NA,CSAESGVSTDTQYF
TRBV6-5,NA,CASQGSSYNSPLHF
TRBV30,NA,CAGSDTWVANVLTF
TRBV5-8,NA,CASIQGYEQYF
TRBV2,NA,CASHGWDPNGGAFF
TRBV18,NA,CASSPPTTGGRWEQYF
TRBV15,few,CATSRVGGQGDGGYTF
TRBV6-1,NA,CASSEGVGIFSETQYF
TRBV7-9,NA,CASSLIFGGAKSETQYF
TRBV6-6,NA,CASSLAGGGQETQYF
TRBV6-5,NA,CASSGDSYEQYF
TRBV7-9,NA,CASSQPGHSYEQYF
TRBV9,NA,CASSPDGNTEAFF
TRBV9,NA,CASSVGPGNDEQYF
TRBV27,NA,CASSLKGAGGNQPQHF
TRBV19,NA,CASSRLATSTDTQYF
TRBV28,NA,CASRGGVNQPQHF
TRBV15,NA,CATSSPAAGITEAFF
TRBV6-5,NA,CASSSTDGYEQYF
TRBV6-6,once,CASNELSSYNSPLHF
TRBV6-1,NA,CASSELGLNTEAFF
TRBV27,NA,CAARSGQHYEQYF
TRBV5-6,NA,CASSTPSGTESSYEQYF
TRBV5-4,NA,CASSPGDSYEQYF
TRBV11-3,NA,CASSARTGSTDTQYF
TRBV7-2,NA,CASSLVVAGAGNEQFF
TRBV11-2,NA,CASSLEGDFDNEQFF
TRBV28,NA,CASSLNLAYSYNEQFF
TRBV27,NA,CASSLSVGEHSYEQYF
TRBV11-2,NA,CASSLAGQGAETQYF
TRBV7-8,NA,CASSLELGPGYEQYF
TRBV10-2,NA,CASTLQGGSPGSDTQYF
TRBV4-1,NA,CASSQDLTYEQYF
TRBV27,NA,CASRGALERETHEQFF
TRBV29-1,NA,CSVSGQVSSYEQYF
TRBV10-1,once,CASSELGQGALDTIYF
TRBV13,NA,CASSPRGRDSYGYTF
TRBV9,NA,CASSGEAHEQYF